The next 18 T cell receptor beta chains were all read from a single sample in a study of blood T cell repertoires in COVID-19. Repertoires were generated with immunoSEQ multiplex PCR, while TCRdb's copy carries only in-frame clones and drops some. Among fewer than 200,000 clones listed, 75% to 90% were seen once. Sample: PBMCs or T cells enriched from blood (not recorded which). These receptors came from a woman aged 50 to 65 who had recovered from COVID-19.

The chain is built from TRBV9 and TRBJ2-1, with 7 positions matching TRBD2. V lost 0 bases, J lost 2 bases, and 5 bases stayed unmatched. The germline gives CDR1 SGDLS, CDR2 YYNGEE. CDR3 length: 16 amino acids. Written as DNA, the CDR3 is TGTGCCAGCAGCGTAGGTAATAGCGGGCCCTACAATGAGCAGTTCTTC. This translates into CASSVGNSGPYNEQFF.

In its sample, this clone was seen a few times. V and J are TRBV4-3 and TRBJ2-3; TRBD2 matches at 13 bases. V shed 2 bases and J 12 bases; nucleotides not matched to a gene: 11. Germline V gene lookup returns CDR1 LGHNA and CDR2 YSLEER. The CDR3 covers 16 residues. For the CDR3, the DNA is TGCGCCAGCAGCCAATCGACTAGCGGGAGGACCCGTGGCCAGTATTTT. Its translation is CASSQSTSGRTRGQYF.

This chain uses TRBV7-9 with TRBJ1-1; 11 bases fit TRBD1. In germline, CDR1 is SEHNR, CDR2 FQNEAQ (reference sequence). The CDR3 is made up of 18 amino acids. J gave up 0 bases and V 5 bases, and 11 bases lay outside the gene matches. The CDR3 is CASSDGQGAWGLNTEAFF. The CDR3 DNA reads TGTGCCAGCAGCGATGGACAGGGGGCGTGGGGTTTGAACACTGAAGCTTTCTTT.

The J gene is TRBJ1-5, the V gene TRBV6-5; 9 nucleotides align to TRBD1. This CDR3 has 14 residues. V dropped 6 bases and J dropped 4; count of bases not matched to a gene: 4. In germline, CDR1 is MNHEY, CDR2 SVGAGI. For the CDR3, the DNA is TGTGCCAGCAGGACGGGACAGGGTAATCAGCCCCAGCATTTT. This sequence encodes CASRTGQGNQPQHF.

The chain recombines TRBV10-3 with TRBJ2-7, with D maybe TRBD1 (6 bases). CDR1 is ENHRY, CDR2 SYGVKD, per germline. Between the trimmed V and J ends, which lost 2 bases and 0 bases, there was a span of 11 bases. This CDR3 spans 15 amino acids. The CDR3 DNA reads TGTGCCATCAGTGAGGGGACACCAAGCTCCTACGAGCAGTACGTC. It encodes CAISEGTPSSYEQYV.

The rearrangement uses TRBV14 and TRBJ1-2, with no clear D. The CDR3 has 14 amino acids. Germline V gene lookup returns CDR1 SGHDN and CDR2 FVKESK. Trimming shortened V by 2 bases and J by 7 bases, and 14 bases separated the two germline ends. In DNA, the CDR3 is TGTGCCAGCAGCCAACTTGTGCAGGATGGTGGCTACACCTTC. It specifies CASSQLVQDGGYTF.

This clone was picked up one time. This chain links TRBV19 with TRBJ1-4; no clear D. V lost 3 bases and J 5 bases, leaving 4 bases between the germline ends. Germline V gene sequence: CDR1 LNHDA, CDR2 SQIVND (reference sequence). This CDR3 is 12 amino acids long. The CDR3 reads CASSIPNEKLFF. The CDR3 region has the DNA TGTGCCAGTAGTATCCCGAATGAAAAACTGTTTTTT.

J is TRBJ2-4 and V is TRBV27; 8 bases map to TRBD1. The V gene's germline CDR1 is MNHEY and CDR2 SMNVEV (reference sequence). This CDR3 is 15 amino acids long. Trimming took 6 bases from V and 5 from J; bases not matched to a gene: 9. CDR3 region: CASRMTGVLENIQYF. CDR3 nucleotide sequence: TGTGCCAGCAGAATGACAGGGGTGCTTGAAAACATTCAGTACTTC.

The chain joins TRBV6-6 to TRBJ1-2; a possible D gene is TRBD1 (6 bases). This CDR3 contains 13 residues. The germline V gene has CDR1 MNHNY and CDR2 SVGAGI (reference sequence). The V gene lost 7 bases and the J gene lost 2 bases, with 11 bases spanning the gap. The CDR3 sequence: CASKPGQNYGYTF. The DNA for the CDR3 is TGTGCCAGCAAGCCGGGACAAAACTATGGCTACACCTTC.

The chain carries TRBV7-2 and TRBJ2-5; 9 bases are a match to TRBD1. This CDR3 has 15 amino acids. The V gene's germline CDR1 is SGHTA and CDR2 FQGNSA. V lost 3 bases and J lost 7; bases outside the gene matches: 9. CDR3 sequence (DNA): TGTGCCAGCAGCTTCCCTACAGGGGGCGCCGGGACCCAGTACTTC. As protein: CASSFPTGGAGTQYF.

The J gene is TRBJ1-5, the V gene TRBV27, with D unresolved. Germline CDR1 is MNHEY and CDR2 is SMNVEV (reference sequence). Trimming left V 3 bases short and J 6 bases short, with 9 bases between. There are 13 residues in the CDR3. CDR3 in amino acids: CASSLSEIQPQHF. CDR3 coding DNA: TGTGCCAGCAGTTTGAGCGAGATTCAGCCCCAGCATTTT.

The rearrangement joins TRBV5-1 to TRBJ2-3; 7 nucleotides agree with TRBD1. Trimming took 3 bases from V and 2 from J; bases not matched to a gene: 9. The CDR3 covers 16 residues. CDR1 is SGHRS and CDR2 is YFSETQ in the germline V gene. The CDR3 is CASSSSGQSNTDTQYF. The CDR3 nucleotides read TGCGCCAGCAGCTCGTCGGGACAGAGTAACACAGATACGCAGTATTTT.

The genes are TRBV19 and TRBJ1-3, with D hard to call. Germline V CDR1 and CDR2: LNHDA, SQIVND (reference sequence). V gave up 4 bases and J gave up 3 bases, with 10 bases separating them. CDR3 size: 14 residues. The CDR3 reads CASSTERFGNTIYF. The CDR3 nucleotides read TGTGCCAGTAGTACCGAGAGGTTTGGAAACACCATATATTTT. Combining the CDR3 with reference TRBV19 and TRBJ1-3 gives the whole variable domain DGGITQSPKYLFRKEGQNVTLSCEQNLNHDAMYWYRQDPGQGLRLIYYSQIVNDFQKGDIAEGYSVSREKKESFPLTVTSAQKNPTAFYLCASSTERFGNTIYFGEGSWLTVV.

The chain uses TRBV21-1 and TRBJ2-7; the D call in the table, TRBD1, was not verified against the DNA. TRBV21-1 represents a pseudogene. This CDR3 contains 16 residues. The CDR3 region has the DNA TGTGCCAGCAGCAAAGCCTCACCCGCAGGTCCCTACGAGCAGTACGTC. It encodes CASSKASPAGPYEQYV.

The V and J genes are TRBV10-1 and TRBJ2-7; TRBD2 matches at 12 bases. Germline CDR1 reads WNHNN; CDR2 reads SYGVQD (reference sequence). The CDR3 is 15 residues long. V lost 7 bases, J lost 3 bases, and 7 bases stayed unmatched. Here the CDR3 reads CASTPGLAGYYEQYV. The CDR3 DNA reads as TGCGCCAGCACCCCCGGACTAGCGGGATACTACGAGCAGTACGTC.

This rearrangement joins TRBV7-7 to TRBJ2-2, with D perhaps matching TRBD1 (5 bases). Trimming removed 5 bases at V and 5 bases at J, with 15 bases between. The germline gives CDR1 SSHAT, CDR2 FNYEAQ (reference sequence). This CDR3 spans 15 amino acids. The CDR3 reads CASSPTTTETGELFF. DNA for the CDR3: TGTGCCAGCAGCCCTACTACGACAGAGACCGGGGAGCTGTTTTTT.

V usage is TRBV5-1 and J usage is TRBJ2-1; 9 bases map to TRBD2. Germline-derived CDR1 and CDR2 are SGHRS and YFSETQ. The CDR3 sequence is 16 residues long. V lost 2 bases and J lost 0; bases outside the gene matches: 3. The CDR3 nucleotides read TGCGCCAGCAGCTTCGGCGGGAGGGCCTCCTACAATGAGCAGTTCTTC. As protein: CASSFGGRASYNEQFF. Together with reference TRBV5-1 and TRBJ2-1, the CDR3 gives the full variable domain: KAGVTQTPRYLIKTRGQQVTLSCSPISGHRSVSWYQQTPGQGLQFLFEYFSETQRNKGNFPGRFSGRQFSNSRSEMNVSTLELGDSALYLCASSFGGRASYNEQFFGPGTRLTVL.

The rearrangement uses TRBV28 and TRBJ1-3, with a possible D match to TRBD1 (6 bases). Between the trimmed V and J ends, which lost 6 bases and 7 bases, there was a span of 19 bases. CDR3 length: 15 amino acids. Germline V gene lookup returns CDR1 MDHEN and CDR2 SYDVKM. CDR3 nucleotides: TGTGCCAGCAGGTTAGAACAGGGTTCTATCAACACCATATATTTT. This encodes CASRLEQGSINTIYF.